This is a list of T cell receptor beta chains from one sample in a study of brain T cells in children with intractable seizures. Assay: immunoSEQ multiplex PCR; the TCRdb copy retains only in-frame clones and omits some. The sample has 55,000 to 80,000 clones, about 96% seen once; the top ten hold approximately 0.38%. The sample here was peripheral blood, taken at surgery. The receptors were gathered from a boy in the first two years of life with focal cortical dysplasia and intractable seizures. Each CDR3 is given with its conserved first and last residue.

>TRBV14
CASSPPGTAFNEKLFF
>TRBV7-3
CASSLYTHNEQFF
>TRBV5-1
CASSGELTGEHRTGELFF
>TRBV7-8
CASSREDINYGYTF
>TRBV6-5
CASILAGGPYNEQFF
>TRBV24-1
CATSAQWGEQFF
>TRBV12-5
CASGFDPVGTEAFF
>TRBV6-2/TRBV6-3
CASSYSPGGADTQYF
>TRBV7-9
CASSLGTSGHQETQYF
>TRBV2
CASGLAGPSSYNEQFF
>TRBV20-1
CSASRPSRPGKNRVNTEAFF
>TRBV3-1/TRBV3-2
CASSQGRDGFYEQYF
>TRBV5-1
CASSAGARHSYEQYF
>TRBV7-2
CASSSDRDATNEKLFF
>TRBV9
CASSVLPTSSSGRAPGELFF
>TRBV10-3
CAISGLAGDTGELFF
>TRBV7-3
CASSQTGAVSTDTQYF
>TRBV23-1
CASGQDEQYF
>TRBV2
CASRTPGLPYEQYF
>TRBV19
CASSTGTGRLGNTEAFF
>TRBV7-3
CASSIKGSSEQFF
>TRBV5-4
CASSLGTGITDTQYF
>TRBV25-1
CASSESGTGGYEQYF
>TRBV5-1
CASSLAASGEFGSYEQYF
>TRBV6-2/TRBV6-3
CASSYYPQQFF
>TRBV6-6
CASSYLTGNTEAFF
>TRBV5-6
CASSFQDRGNYGYTF
>TRBV2
CASNRQGLSSPLHF
>TRBV10-1
CASKPDQSSSTDTQYF
>TRBV20-1
CSAGGPYF
>TRBV28
CASSSPNRLAGGETQYF
>TRBV7-9
CASSLGGPTGNEQFF
>TRBV4-1
CASSQDWGREAFF
>TRBV28
CASSSFAISSTDTQYF
>TRBV7-8
CASSLAQGAVWETQYF
>TRBV10-2
CASSEDGAWNTEAFF
>TRBV27
CASSFPPEQFF
>TRBV6-1
CASSEMGMPIGASTDTQYF
>TRBV18
CASSPTGTGIGYTF
>TRBV5-4
CASSLGLAPSSTDTQYF
>TRBV5-1
CASIGPGTSYNEQFF
>TRBV11-2
CASSSSGTGDQPQHF
>TRBV2
CASTLRDTTYEQYF
>TRBV7-9
CASSLLADETQYF
>TRBV19
CASSMGLAGGEQYF
>TRBV28
CASSPTGGAKNIQYF
>TRBV27
CASSFIGEGGYTF
>TRBV28
CASSYRTGRYGYTF
>TRBV7-2
CASSPDSSTDTQYF
>TRBV2
CATGLGQETQYF
>TRBV7-9
CASSPNPRTDDYGYTF
>TRBV19
CASSGTIPIQYF